This TCR beta chain was profiled in a study of blood T cell repertoires in COVID-19. Study background: Spain, Italy and the United States supplied samples that represented acute and convalescent COVID-19. The cDNA or gDNA used as material had been derived from T cells, B-cell-depleted T cells, or PBMCs.

Original analysis: Amplifying reference gene primers gave estimates of nucleated cell counts. Clones were sequenced by immunoSEQ multiplex PCR, and TCRdb holds only the in-frame ones, with some missing. V and J calls plus clone size are reproduced from that table; the DNA served to infer D and trimming. The table records about 28,000 clones, around 92% of them present only once. Patients at the Seattle site were enrolled during active infection and followed longitudinally. This CDR3 contains 18 residues. The sequence was obtained from a woman in her 70s with COVID-19, enrolled during active disease. Sequencing was performed on peripheral blood. The chain couples TRBV21-1 to TRBJ2-1; the DNA was not used to check the table's D call, TRBD2. TRBV21-1 constitutes a pseudogene. CDR3: CASSKDHKREGFYNEQFF. As DNA, the CDR3 is TGTGCCAGCAGCAAAGATCACAAGCGGGAGGGCTTCTACAATGAGCAGTTCTTC.